One and the same sample provided the 30 T cell receptor beta chains below, sequenced in a study of patients and donors after allogeneic stem cell transplantation. TCRdb re-analysed the RT-PCR reads in MiXCR, keeping a single row per CDR3 protein. Seen here are around 25,000 distinct CDR3 sequences, 42% observed once, and the top ten hold 65% to 80%. Sequenced input: blood, either unsorted or a sorted T cell fraction (not recorded which). These TCRs come from a human donor who was either an allogeneic HSCT recipient or a stem cell or donor lymphocyte infusion donor (not recorded which). It is not recorded whose cells these are; they may come from a transplant donor.

This clonotype was counted only a few times. CDR3 sequence (DNA): TGCGCCAGCAGCTTGGATGCAGGGTCTTTTGGGGACTACACCTTC. This encodes CASSLDAGSFGDYTF. The rearrangement uses TRBV5-1 and TRBJ1-2; TRBD1 might be the D (5 bases). The V end was cut by 0 bases, the J end by 10 bases, with 19 bases between. The CDR3 totals 15 residues. Germline loops: CDR1 SGHRS, CDR2 YFSETQ.

The table lists this clonotype with a few counts. This rearrangement joins TRBV7-9 to TRBJ1-4; the D is unclear. The V end lost 3 bases, the J end lost 4 bases, and 9 bases lay between the germline ends. The CDR3 is 14 residues long. Per germline, CDR1 SEHNR and CDR2 FQNEAQ (reference sequence). CDR3 region: CASSFGRLNEKLFF. DNA of the CDR3: TGTGCCAGCAGCTTTGGACGCCTTAATGAAAAACTGTTTTTT.

This chain links TRBV5-6 with TRBJ2-1; unclear D gene. V lost 0 bases to trimming and J lost 9 bases, with 4 bases between them. Germline V lookup: CDR1 SGHDT, CDR2 YYEEEE. The length of the CDR3 is 11 residues. The CDR3 coding sequence is TGTGCCAGCAGCTTGGATGGTGAGCAGTTCTTC. It codes for CASSLDGEQFF.

The V gene is TRBV29-1, the J gene TRBJ1-3; 7 bases fit TRBD1. From germline, CDR1 is SQVTM and CDR2 ANQGSEA. J lost 1 base, V lost 4 bases, and 7 bases had no gene match. This CDR3 comprises 15 residues. CDR3 protein: CSVVRQGESGNTIYF. In DNA form, the CDR3 reads TGCAGCGTTGTGAGACAGGGCGAATCTGGAAACACCATATATTTT.

This clonotype was detected a few times. The V and J genes are TRBV15 and TRBJ1-6; D gene uncertain. This CDR3 contains 14 residues. With 0 bases removed from V and 6 bases from J, the gap between germline ends came to 6 bases. Looked up from germline, CDR1 is LNHNV and CDR2 is YYDKDF (reference sequence). CDR3 sequence (DNA): TGTGCCACCAGCAGAGATGGATCTAATTCACCCCTCCACTTT. Translating it yields CATSRDGSNSPLHF.

The chain links TRBV12-3 or TRBV12-4 to TRBJ2-3, with D possibly TRBD2 on 6 matching bases. V dropped 4 bases and J dropped 11 bases, with 10 bases sitting between them. This CDR3 is built from 11 residues. The CDR3 region is CASSSRDLQYF. As DNA, the CDR3 is TGTGCCAGCAGTTCCCGGGACTTGCAGTATTTT.

The V gene is TRBV12-3 or TRBV12-4, the J gene TRBJ2-2, with D maybe TRBD1 (5 bases). V was cut by 7 bases and J by 3 bases, with 12 bases left in between. This CDR3 is built from 14 residues. DNA of the CDR3: TGTGCCAGCATTCCCCAGGGCCACACCGGGGAGCTGTTTTTT. The encoded protein is CASIPQGHTGELFF.

The J gene is TRBJ1-1, the V gene TRBV20-1; possible D gene TRBD1, 5 bases. In germline, CDR1 is DFQATT, CDR2 SNEGSKA (reference sequence). With 4 bases removed from V and 5 bases from J, the gap between germline ends came to 14 bases. This CDR3 comprises 13 residues. The CDR3 reads CSANLAGDTEAFF. CDR3 nucleotides: TGCAGTGCTAACTTGGCGGGGGATACTGAAGCTTTCTTT.

This clonotype was counted between two and nine times. The chain is built from TRBV12-3 or TRBV12-4 and TRBJ1-5; the D gene is possibly TRBD1 (6 bases). CDR3 length: 16 residues. V was pared by 4 bases and J by 0 bases, with 13 bases between. CDR3 coding DNA: TGTGCCAGCAGTTCCGATCAGGGGTATAGCAATCAGCCCCAGCATTTT. Residues: CASSSDQGYSNQPQHF.

This clonotype was picked up one time. The chain uses TRBV7-7 and TRBJ2-5; D gene unclear. CDR1 SSHAT and CDR2 FNYEAQ come from the germline V gene (reference sequence). The CDR3 spans 12 residues. The DNA for the CDR3 is TGTGCTAGCCTTTCCCCAAAAGAGACCCAGTACTTC. It yields the protein CASLSPKETQYF.

V gene TRBV20-1 combines with J gene TRBJ1-5, with D perhaps TRBD1 (5 bases). The CDR3 runs 14 residues. CDR1 and CDR2 from the germline V gene are DFQATT and SNEGSKA (reference sequence). Trimming cost V 4 bases and J 2 bases, with 12 bases left between them. In nucleotides, the CDR3 is TGCAGTGCTAAAATGCAGGGCGGCAATCAGCCCCAGCATTTT. It encodes CSAKMQGGNQPQHF.

The CDR3 coding sequence is TGTGCCAGTAGAGGACAGGGACTTGGCAATCAGCCCCAGCATTTT. As protein: CASRGQGLGNQPQHF. This chain uses TRBV19 with TRBJ1-5; 8 nucleotides line up with TRBD1. CDR3 length equals 15 residues. V was pared by 6 bases and J by 2 bases, with 6 bases of the junction left unmatched. Germline loops: CDR1 LNHDA, CDR2 SQIVND (reference sequence).

In nucleotides, the CDR3 is TGCGCCAGCAGCTTATTGGAAGGGACAGCTTATGGCTACACCTTC. The encoded protein is CASSLLEGTAYGYTF. The J gene is TRBJ1-2, the V gene TRBV5-1, with TRBD1 matching 7 bases. The CDR3 has 15 amino acids. V trimming: 2 bases; J trimming: 5 bases; junction bases outside the gene matches: 9. Germline assignment: CDR1 SGHRS and CDR2 YFSETQ.

The CDR3 region is CASSTTGYGYTF. As DNA, the CDR3 is TGTGCCAGCAGTACCACAGGGTATGGCTACACCTTC. This rearrangement joins TRBV12-3 or TRBV12-4 to TRBJ1-2; TRBD1 is a possible D gene (6 bases). The V gene lost 5 bases and the J gene lost 5 bases, with 9 bases spanning the gap. CDR3 length: 12 residues.

The chain joins TRBV29-1 to TRBJ1-1, with 8 bases fitting TRBD1. This CDR3 comprises 15 residues. The trim removed 3 bases at V and 7 bases at J, leaving 13 bases unmatched. The V gene's germline CDR1 is SQVTM and CDR2 ANQGSEA. CDR3 protein: CSVDFLSGQEGEAFF. The CDR3, as DNA: TGCAGCGTTGATTTTTTGTCGGGACAGGAAGGTGAAGCTTTCTTT.

The V gene is TRBV28, the J gene TRBJ1-2; TRBD1 matches at 7 bases. Germline V gives CDR1 MDHEN, CDR2 SYDVKM. V shed 6 bases and J 4 bases; nucleotides not matched to a gene: 11. This CDR3 has 15 amino acids. This chain's CDR3 is CASRERQGEPYGYTF. The CDR3 DNA reads as TGTGCCAGCAGGGAGCGACAGGGTGAACCCTATGGCTACACCTTC.

This clonotype appeared once. V usage is TRBV6-5 and J usage is TRBJ1-5; D perhaps matches TRBD1 (6 bases). This CDR3 contains 14 residues. Germline V gene data show CDR1 as MNHEY and CDR2 as SVGAGI. V gave up 2 bases and J gave up 4 bases, with 9 bases separating them. CDR3: CASSYGRGNQPQHF. The CDR3 DNA follows: TGTGCCAGCAGTTACGGGAGGGGGAATCAGCCCCAGCATTTT.

The chain has TRBV12-3 or TRBV12-4 and TRBJ2-1, with D maybe TRBD1 (5 bases). The V gene lost 5 bases and the J gene lost 0 bases, with 14 bases spanning the gap. The CDR3 extends over 16 amino acids. CDR3 amino acids: CASSPTAFSSYNEQFF. DNA for the CDR3: TGTGCCAGCAGTCCGACAGCTTTTAGCTCCTACAATGAGCAGTTCTTC.

The V and J genes are TRBV12-3 or TRBV12-4 and TRBJ2-2; 7 bases match TRBD2. J gave up 5 bases and V 8 bases, and 8 bases lay outside the gene matches. The CDR3 runs to 14 residues. The CDR3 DNA reads TGTGCCAGCGCCTGGGGGGGAGCAACCGGGGAGCTGTTTTTT. Translating it yields CASAWGGATGELFF.

The V and J genes are TRBV2 and TRBJ1-5; D gene unclear. Trimming took 4 bases from V and 0 from J, leaving 7 bases between them. The CDR3 consists of 14 residues. Germline CDR1 and CDR2: SNHLY and FYNNEI. The CDR3 nucleotides read TGTGCCAGCAGTGGGGTTAATAGCAATCAGCCCCAGCATTTT. It is translated as CASSGVNSNQPQHF.

The chain joins TRBV5-1 to TRBJ1-4; D not certain. Germline-derived CDR1 and CDR2 are SGHRS and YFSETQ. The CDR3 runs 15 residues. Trimming left V 2 bases short and J 0 bases short, with 8 bases between. The chain's CDR3 is CASSFGQATNEKLFF. Here the CDR3 DNA reads TGCGCCAGCAGCTTCGGGCAAGCAACTAATGAAAAACTGTTTTTT.

V gene TRBV5-1 combines with J gene TRBJ2-2; maybe TRBD1 (5 bases). The germline V gene has CDR1 SGHRS and CDR2 YFSETQ. V dropped 3 bases and J dropped 5 bases, with 8 bases sitting between them. The CDR3 length is 13 residues. Written as DNA, the CDR3 is TGCGCCAGCAGCTCCAGGGAAACCGGGGAGCTGTTTTTT. Encoded protein: CASSSRETGELFF.

V is TRBV7-9 and J is TRBJ1-1, with D maybe TRBD1 (6 bases). Trimming removed 3 bases from V and 5 bases from J, with 13 bases in between. Germline loops: CDR1 SEHNR, CDR2 FQNEAQ (reference sequence). The CDR3 covers 14 residues. For the CDR3, the DNA is TGTGCCAGCAGCTTGCGGGGGGCTAGTACTGAAGCTTTCTTT. Its translation: CASSLRGASTEAFF.

The J gene is TRBJ1-2, the V gene TRBV5-1; D is unclear. With 0 bases removed from V and 2 bases from J, the gap between germline ends came to 11 bases. Germline loops: CDR1 SGHRS, CDR2 YFSETQ. The CDR3 runs 15 residues. CDR3 region: CASSLGHQVNYGYTF. In DNA form, the CDR3 reads TGCGCCAGCAGCTTGGGCCATCAGGTCAACTATGGCTACACCTTC.

This clonotype turned up a few times. The chain employs TRBV20-1 and TRBJ1-2; 8 bases agree with TRBD1. This CDR3 comprises 15 residues. V lost 4 bases to trimming and J lost 5 bases; unmatched junction nucleotides: 12. CDR1 DFQATT and CDR2 SNEGSKA come from the germline V gene (reference sequence). The CDR3 DNA sequence: TGCAGTGCTAACCCCCTCGGACAGGGAGGGTATGGCTACACCTTC. Translation gives CSANPLGQGGYGYTF.

The V and J genes are TRBV12-3 or TRBV12-4 and TRBJ1-3; D is uncertain. This CDR3 contains 15 residues. V shed 2 bases and J shed 0 bases, with 8 bases lying between them. CDR3 protein: CASSLRTYSGNTIYF. CDR3 DNA sequence: TGTGCCAGCAGTTTAAGGACCTACTCTGGAAACACCATATATTTT.

This chain joins TRBV25-1 and TRBJ1-1; D is perhaps TRBD1 (6 bases). CDR3 length equals 14 residues. CDR1 and CDR2 (germline): MGHDK, SYGVNS. The germline V and J ends were trimmed by 0 bases and 4 bases, with 9 bases remaining between them. The CDR3 is CASSEYGRGTEAFF. The DNA for the CDR3 is TGTGCCAGCAGTGAATATGGCAGGGGCACTGAAGCTTTCTTT.

This clonotype was seen only a few times. The V and J genes are TRBV5-1 and TRBJ2-3; 13 positions agree with TRBD2. V lost 3 bases, J lost 0 bases, and 1 base stayed unmatched. CDR1 and CDR2 (germline): SGHRS, YFSETQ. The CDR3 contains 16 residues. CDR3 in DNA: TGCGCCAGCAGCTCGGGACTAGCGGGAAGCACAGATACGCAGTATTTT. It encodes CASSSGLAGSTDTQYF. The complete variable domain, with remaining parts taken from reference TRBV5-1 and TRBJ2-3, reads KAGVTQTPRYLIKTRGQQVTLSCSPISGHRSVSWYQQTPGQGLQFLFEYFSETQRNKGNFPGRFSGRQFSNSRSEMNVSTLELGDSALYLCASSSGLAGSTDTQYFGPGTRLTVL.

J is TRBJ2-2 and V is TRBV9, with no clear D. The CDR3 extends over 13 amino acids. Germline V lookup: CDR1 SGDLS, CDR2 YYNGEE. Trimming removed 2 bases from V and 4 bases from J, with 6 bases in between. The CDR3 DNA sequence: TGTGCCAGCAGCGTCGAACCCACCGGGGAGCTGTTTTTT. As protein: CASSVEPTGELFF.

This clonotype has a count of ten or more. This chain links TRBV24-1 with TRBJ2-2, with D perhaps matching TRBD2 (5 bases). V shed 5 bases and J shed 3 bases, with 12 bases lying between them. Germline V gives CDR1 KGHDR, CDR2 SFDVKD. The CDR3 length is 15 residues. CDR3 bases: TGTGCCACCAGTGGGGCGGGTACGGACACCGGGGAGCTGTTTTTT. The encoded protein is CATSGAGTDTGELFF.